The 25 T cell receptor beta chains in this list originate from one sample, sequenced in a study of OX40 agonist ivuxolimab in advanced cancers. TCRdb's table, derived via immunoSEQ multiplex PCR, lists solely in-frame clones and lacks some. The sample holds under 60,000 clones; 80% to 85% are singletons and the top ten take around 4%. This sample comprised CD4+ or CD8+ T cells sorted from blood, obtained in a trial of the OX40 agonist ivuxolimab. The source of these receptors is an adult with an advanced solid tumor such as melanoma, head and neck, liver or kidney cancer.

V gene TRBV18 combines with J gene TRBJ2-5; D is unclear. This CDR3 comprises 13 residues. Per germline, CDR1 KGHSH and CDR2 LQKENI. Deletions cut 3 bases from V and 5 bases from J, with 10 bases between. CDR3 nucleotides: TGTGCCAGCTCACCCCCCACTTCGGAGACCCAGTACTTC. Its translation is CASSPPTSETQYF.

This chain joins TRBV4-3 and TRBJ2-5, with 8 bases matching TRBD2. Germline CDR1 reads LGHNA; CDR2 reads YSLEER. This CDR3 comprises 16 residues. With 0 bases clipped from V and 4 bases from J, the junction kept 7 bases outside the gene matches. The CDR3: CASSQDTGLGRETQYF. CDR3 bases: TGCGCCAGCAGCCAAGATACGGGACTAGGAAGAGAGACCCAGTACTTC.

This clone was detected only a few times. V and J are TRBV9 and TRBJ1-6; D is unclear. The CDR3 extends over 10 amino acids. Germline V gene data show CDR1 as SGDLS and CDR2 as YYNGEE. Between the trimmed V and J ends, which lost 7 bases and 11 bases, there was a span of 7 bases. CDR3 sequence reads: CASGVPPLHF. CDR3 nucleotides: TGTGCCAGCGGGGTACCACCCCTCCACTTT.

V usage is TRBV5-1 and J usage is TRBJ2-3; 10 bases agree with TRBD2. There are 16 residues in the CDR3. Germline lookup yields CDR1 SGHRS and CDR2 YFSETQ. V trimming: 4 bases; J trimming: 6 bases; junction bases outside the gene matches: 11. For the CDR3, the DNA is TGCGCCAGCAGCCCCGAAAGCGGGGGGGCCGGTGATACGCAGTATTTT. Its translation is CASSPESGGAGDTQYF.

The gene calls are TRBV7-2 and TRBJ1-2; D gene uncertain. Trimming cost V 5 bases and J 7 bases, with 17 bases left between them. This CDR3 contains 14 residues. Germline V gene sequence: CDR1 SGHTA, CDR2 FQGNSA. The CDR3: CASSRARQSVGYTF. CDR3 sequence (DNA): TGTGCCAGCAGCCGGGCGCGGCAGAGCGTTGGCTACACCTTC.

V is TRBV7-3 and J is TRBJ2-5; D gene uncertain. The ends were cut back, 1 base at V and 4 bases at J, with 7 bases in the middle. The length of the CDR3 is 13 residues. Germline loops: CDR1 SGHTA, CDR2 FQGTGA. CDR3 protein: CASSLIGSETQYF. In DNA, the CDR3 is TGTGCCAGCAGCTTAATCGGGTCAGAGACCCAGTACTTC.

The genes are TRBV6-5 and TRBJ2-1; D is unresolved. The CDR3 sequence is 11 residues long. Germline assignment: CDR1 MNHEY and CDR2 SVGAGI. The ends were cut back, 6 bases at V and 7 bases at J, with 7 bases in the middle. This chain's CDR3 is CASSRQNEQFF. CDR3 nucleotide sequence: TGTGCCAGCAGCCGACAAAATGAGCAGTTCTTC.

J is TRBJ2-1 and V is TRBV29-1, with D unclear. The CDR3 consists of 10 residues. V lost 5 bases and J 4 bases, leaving 3 bases between the germline ends. Germline V gene sequence: CDR1 SQVTM, CDR2 ANQGSEA. CDR3 sequence reads: CSVFYNEQFF. The CDR3 DNA is TGCAGCGTTTTTTACAATGAGCAGTTCTTC.

The chain joins TRBV7-2 to TRBJ2-5; 8 bases fit TRBD2. V shed 5 bases, J shed 5 bases, and the junction held 10 bases outside the gene matches. CDR3 length: 15 amino acids. Germline values: CDR1 SGHTA, CDR2 FQGNSA. CDR3 sequence: CASSTTGTSSETQYF. The CDR3 DNA is TGTGCCAGCAGCACAACCGGGACTAGTAGCGAGACCCAGTACTTC. Combining the CDR3 with reference TRBV7-2 and TRBJ2-5 gives the whole variable domain GAGVSQSPSNKVTEKGKDVELRCDPISGHTALYWYRQSLGQGLEFLIYFQGNSAPDKSGLPSDRFSAERTGGSVSTLTIQRTQQEDSAVYLCASSTTGTSSETQYFGPGTRLLVL.

The CDR3 DNA sequence: TGTGCCAGCAGCGCAGGAGTGAACACTGAAGCTTTCTTT. It specifies CASSAGVNTEAFF. J is TRBJ1-1 and V is TRBV7-9; no definite D call. The CDR3 sequence is 13 residues long. The germline V gene has CDR1 SEHNR and CDR2 FQNEAQ (reference sequence). V was pared by 5 bases and J by 0 bases, with 7 bases between.

J is TRBJ2-1 and V is TRBV7-9; 11 nucleotides align to TRBD1. Germline assignment: CDR1 SEHNR and CDR2 FQNEAQ (reference sequence). V lost 2 bases and J lost 4; bases outside the gene matches: 7. The CDR3 has 17 amino acids. This CDR3 reads CASSLYLGQGAYNEQFF. The CDR3 DNA is TGTGCCAGCAGCTTATATCTCGGACAGGGGGCTTACAATGAGCAGTTCTTC.

The rearrangement joins TRBV30 to TRBJ1-2; TRBD1 agrees at 7 bases. The J segment lost 7 bases and the V segment lost 2 bases, leaving 1 base of the junction unmatched. Per the germline V gene, CDR1 is GTSNPN and CDR2 is SVGIG (reference sequence). This CDR3 has 11 residues. CDR3 sequence reads: CAWSKGAGYTF. The CDR3 region has the DNA TGTGCCTGGAGTAAGGGGGCTGGCTACACCTTC.

The chain links TRBV5-1 to TRBJ1-5; 8 bases are shared with TRBD1. The germline gives CDR1 SGHRS, CDR2 YFSETQ. The CDR3 contains 14 residues. The J segment lost 5 bases and the V segment lost 4 bases, leaving 5 bases of the junction unmatched. The CDR3 region is CASSTGTGDQPQHF. CDR3 DNA sequence: TGCGCCAGCAGCACCGGGACAGGCGATCAGCCCCAGCATTTT.

This sequence joins TRBV6-5 and TRBJ1-5; no clear D gene. V was pared by 2 bases and J by 0 bases, with 5 bases between. CDR1 and CDR2 from the germline V gene are MNHEY and SVGAGI. The CDR3 has 14 residues. The CDR3 reads CASSYLYSNQPQHF. For the CDR3, the DNA is TGTGCCAGCAGTTACCTTTATAGCAATCAGCCCCAGCATTTT.

This clone was detected a few times. This chain links TRBV11-3 with TRBJ2-2; TRBD2 matches 7 bases. V lost 1 base and J lost 4; bases outside the gene matches: 12. The germline CDR1 and CDR2 sequences are SGHNT and YENEEA. CDR3 length equals 18 residues. CDR3 sequence: CASSLGRLGLEGTGELFF. CDR3 nucleotides: TGTGCCAGCAGCTTAGGACGTCTTGGACTAGAGGGCACCGGGGAGCTGTTTTTT.

V gene TRBV25-1 combines with J gene TRBJ1-5; D ambiguous. Germline loops: CDR1 MGHDK, CDR2 SYGVNS. CDR3 length: 14 residues. The V end lost 4 bases, the J end lost 4 bases, and 11 bases lay between the germline ends. CDR3: CASSGNSLNQPQHF. The CDR3 nucleotides are TGTGCCAGCAGTGGTAACAGCTTGAATCAGCCCCAGCATTTT.

This clone was detected only a few times. The gene calls are TRBV30 and TRBJ2-3, with 9 bases lining up with TRBD2. The CDR3 sequence is 14 residues long. CDR1 and CDR2 (germline): GTSNPN, SVGIG (reference sequence). Trimming removed 3 bases from V and 6 bases from J; junction bases left unmatched: 7. The chain's CDR3 is CAWSSSGTSDTQYF. The CDR3 DNA reads TGTGCCTGGAGCTCTAGCGGGACGTCGGATACGCAGTATTTT.

The CDR3 nucleotides read TGTGCCAGCAGCTTAGATGGTATCCGGGACAGATCCGAAAAACTGTTTTTT. This sequence encodes CASSLDGIRDRSEKLFF. The chain combines TRBV7-9 with TRBJ1-4; 7 bases map to TRBD1. Per the germline V gene, CDR1 is SEHNR and CDR2 is FQNEAQ (reference sequence). Unmatched junction bases numbered 13, after V lost 1 base and J lost 8 bases. The CDR3 length is 17 residues.

The chain has TRBV15 and TRBJ1-1; D not resolved. The CDR3 loop spans 13 amino acids. Trimming removed 3 bases at V and 3 bases at J, with 8 bases between. Germline V lookup: CDR1 LNHNV, CDR2 YYDKDF (reference sequence). The CDR3 is CATSSKGYTEAFF. The CDR3 coding sequence is TGTGCCACCAGCAGCAAGGGATACACTGAAGCTTTCTTT.

V gene TRBV27 combines with J gene TRBJ1-2; 9 bases are shared with TRBD1. V was pared by 3 bases and J by 8 bases, with 7 bases of the junction left unmatched. Germline V gene lookup returns CDR1 MNHEY and CDR2 SMNVEV (reference sequence). CDR3 length: 14 residues. The CDR3: CASSFLQGAGGYTF. As DNA, the CDR3 is TGTGCCAGCAGTTTCTTACAGGGGGCGGGAGGCTACACCTTC.

V usage is TRBV7-2 and J usage is TRBJ1-1; possibly TRBD1 for D (5 bases). The germline gives CDR1 SGHTA, CDR2 FQGNSA. The CDR3 extends over 14 amino acids. V gave up 1 base and J gave up 9 bases, with 15 bases separating them. CDR3 in DNA: TGTGCCAGCAGCTTAGAAGGGGCTGGTCAAAAAGCTTTCTTT. The encoded protein is CASSLEGAGQKAFF.

This chain uses TRBV11-2 with TRBJ2-2, with D uncertain. The CDR3 sequence is 15 residues long. The V gene's germline CDR1 is SGHAT and CDR2 FQNNGV. Trimming pared 5 bases from V and 4 bases from J, leaving 14 bases between. The CDR3 loop is CASSLRTPSTGELFF. CDR3 coding DNA: TGTGCCAGCAGCCTACGGACCCCGAGCACCGGGGAGCTGTTTTTT.

The rearrangement uses TRBV18 and TRBJ2-3; D ambiguous. The CDR3 has 14 amino acids. Germline CDR1 is KGHSH and CDR2 is LQKENI. V shed 6 bases and J shed 0 bases, with 10 bases lying between them. The CDR3 reads CASSRSVSTDTQYF. The DNA for the CDR3 is TGTGCCAGCTCCCGCTCCGTGAGCACAGATACGCAGTATTTT.

V and J are TRBV2 and TRBJ1-5; weak D call: TRBD1 (6 bases). Trimming shortened V by 2 bases and J by 2 bases, and 7 bases separated the two germline ends. The CDR3 has 14 residues. The germline V gene has CDR1 SNHLY and CDR2 FYNNEI. CDR3 loop: CASSETGRNQPQHF. CDR3 sequence (DNA): TGTGCCAGCAGTGAAACAGGGCGCAATCAGCCCCAGCATTTT.

The V and J genes are TRBV28 and TRBJ1-4; 11 bases align to TRBD1. This CDR3 region has 16 residues. V lost 7 bases and J lost 7; bases outside the gene matches: 11. CDR1 and CDR2 from the germline V gene are MDHEN and SYDVKM. This CDR3 reads CASNPGTGGPGEKLFF. The CDR3 nucleotides read TGTGCCAGCAACCCCGGGACAGGGGGGCCCGGTGAAAAACTGTTTTTT. Variable domain in full (rest from reference TRBV28 and TRBJ1-4): DVKVTQSSRYLVKRTGEKVFLECVQDMDHENMFWYRQDPGLGLRLIYFSYDVKMKEKGDIPEGYSVSREKKERFSLILESASTNQTSMYLCASNPGTGGPGEKLFFGSGTQLSVL.